The clone carrying this T cell receptor beta chain was counted a few times. After removal of 0 bases from V and 1 base from J, the junction contained 2 bases not matched to a gene. The germline CDR1 and CDR2 sequences are SGHDN and FVKESK. The CDR3 loop spans 15 amino acids. The entry originates in a study of blood T cell repertoires in COVID-19. Repertoires were generated with immunoSEQ multiplex PCR, while TCRdb's copy carries only in-frame clones and drops some. Altogether some 48,000 clones are present, around four fifths being singletons, with the ten largest covering 5.2%. The chain joins TRBV14 to TRBJ1-1; TRBD1 agrees at 7 bases. What was sequenced was peripheral blood. The TCR originated in a human donor in a cohort sampled during active COVID-19. The CDR3 coding sequence is TGTGCCAGCAGCCAAGATAAGGGGGCGAACACTGAAGCTTTCTTT. Amino acid sequence: CASSQDKGANTEAFF.